This T cell receptor beta chain appears in the sequencing data of a study of cytomegalovirus exposure and HLA in healthy donors. The PCR had 60 Vbeta and 13 Jbeta primers. Repertoires were generated with immunoSEQ multiplex PCR, while TCRdb's copy carries only in-frame clones and drops some. Counted here are 70,000 to 85,000 clones, 60% to 70% occurring once; the ten biggest clones make up over 5.5%. This clone was counted a few times. With V trimmed by 5 bases and J by 2 bases, 9 bases remained unmatched. This CDR3 has 15 amino acids. Germline values: CDR1 SNHLY, CDR2 FYNNEI. The receptor's source is a young man in good health and CMV-seropositive. The sample comprised PBMCs. This chain connects TRBV2 to TRBJ2-7, with 7 nucleotides matching TRBD1. As DNA, the CDR3 is TGTGCCAGCAGTCCACAGGGGTCGATTACCTACGAGCAGTACTTC. Protein: CASSPQGSITYEQYF.